This is a list of T cell receptor beta chains from one sample in a study of T cell changes during pregnancy in multiple sclerosis. The assay was immunoSEQ multiplex PCR, and TCRdb's table has in-frame clones only and misses some. The data hold over 55,000 clones, with about 89% observed a single time. The source material was peripheral blood, sampled in the first trimester of pregnancy. The receptor source for this set is a female donor with multiple sclerosis, enrolled in a pregnancy study. The CDR3 runs from the conserved cysteine through the conserved F or W. D genes are given only for firm matches. Size is stated for part of the rows, as once, few or many counts, or as a class when the clone is expanded.

>NA|NA|TRBV6-5|TRBJ2-3
TGTGCCAGCAGTTTATTTTGGCAGAACACAGATACGCAGTATTTT
CASSLFWQNTDTQYF
>NA|NA|TRBV4-1|TRBJ1-1
TGCGCCAGCAGCCAAGAGGCCGTGAACACTGAAGCTTTCTTT
CASSQEAVNTEAFF
>NA|NA|TRBV6-5|TRBJ1-3
TGTGCCAGCAGTTACTCGAGCGTCTCTGGAAACACCATATATTTT
CASSYSSVSGNTIYF
>NA|NA|TRBV6-4|TRBJ2-3
TGTGCCACCGGACGGGCTAGCGTTAGCACAGATACGCAGTATTTT
CATGRASVSTDTQYF
>NA|NA|TRBV11-2|TRBJ1-3
TGTGCCAGCAGCCCACGGGGTGAGGCTGGAAACACCATATATTTT
CASSPRGEAGNTIYF
>NA|NA|TRBV4-2|TRBJ1-2
TGTGCCAGCAGCCCGTCGACAGCGACTTATGGCTACACCTTC
CASSPSTATYGYTF
>NA|NA|TRBV30|TRBJ2-2
TGTGCCTGGCAATCCGAGCGGGGGGAGCTGTTTTTT
CAWQSERGELFF
>NA|TRBD1|TRBV6-6|TRBJ2-7
TGTGCCAGCAGTTATTCGGACAGGGGTAGGTACGAGCAGTACTTC
CASSYSDRGRYEQYF
>NA|TRBD2|TRBV19|TRBJ2-3
TGTGCCAGTAGTATTGTCGCGGGAGGAGATACGCAGTATTTT
CASSIVAGGDTQYF
>NA|NA|TRBV6-7|TRBJ2-7
TGTGCCAGCAGTTACTCCCAAGCTTTAGGGGGCTACGAGCAGTACTTC
CASSYSQALGGYEQYF
>NA|NA|TRBV7-2|TRBJ2-5
TGTGCCAGCAGCTCTTACATGGAGGTGGAGACCCAGTACTTC
CASSSYMEVETQYF
>NA|TRBD2|TRBV7-6|TRBJ2-7
TGTGCCAGCAGCCCCCGGCTCGCCACTAGCGGCGAGCAGTACTTC
CASSPRLATSGEQYF
>NA|TRBD2|TRBV6-5|TRBJ2-3
TGTGCCAGCGCCCGACGGGGACTAGCGGTGAATACGCAGTATTTT
CASARRGLAVNTQYF
>NA|NA|TRBV5-1|TRBJ2-3
TGCGCCAGCAGCTTGGTGGGCCTTAGTTTGGATACGCAGTATTTT
CASSLVGLSLDTQYF
>NA|NA|TRBV5-4|TRBJ2-5
TGTGCCAGCAGCTTTTCAGCGGGTAAAGAGACCCAGTACTTC
CASSFSAGKETQYF
>NA|TRBD1|TRBV5-1|TRBJ1-6
TGCGCCAGCAGCGACCGGGACAGGACAATAGTTGCACCCCTCCACTTT
CASSDRDRTIVAPLHF
>NA|TRBD2|TRBV27|TRBJ2-7
TGTGCCAGCAGTTTACTACGAGCTATAAGCGGGAGGACCGCCTACGAGCAGTACTTC
CASSLLRAISGRTAYEQYF
>NA|NA|TRBV2|TRBJ2-5
TGTGCCGCAGGTTTGGCAGGGGCATATGAGACCCAGTACTTC
CAAGLAGAYETQYF
>NA|NA|TRBV6-4|TRBJ1-5
TGTGCCAGCAGTGACTCGGTAGGCAATCAGCCCCAGCATTTT
CASSDSVGNQPQHF
>NA|NA|TRBV2|TRBJ1-1
TGTGCCAGCAGTGAAAGGTCTGGAGACACTGAAGCTTTCTTT
CASSERSGDTEAFF
>once|NA|TRBV14|TRBJ2-1
TGTGCCAGCAGCCAACCCCTCCGGGAGCAGTTCTTC
CASSQPLREQFF
>NA|TRBD2|TRBV7-9|TRBJ2-1
TGTGCCAGCAGCCCACAGGGGACTAGCGGTTACAATGAGCAGTTCTTC
CASSPQGTSGYNEQFF
>NA|NA|TRBV4-1|TRBJ2-1
TGCGCCAGCAGCCAAGGCGGTTTTGACTACAATGAGCAGTTCTTC
CASSQGGFDYNEQFF
>NA|NA|TRBV6-1|TRBJ2-6
TGTGCCAGCAGTGATTTTTCGAGGGCTGGGGCCAACGTCCTGACTTTC
CASSDFSRAGANVLTF
>NA|NA|TRBV7-9|TRBJ1-6
TGTGCCAGCAGGACCGGGAGCATAGATTCACCCCTCCACTTT
CASRTGSIDSPLHF
>NA|NA|TRBV7-8|TRBJ1-1
TGTGCCAGCAGCTCGGGACAGAACACTGAAGCTTTCTTT
CASSSGQNTEAFF
>once|NA|TRBV30|TRBJ1-1
TGTGCCTGGATGGGGCAGGCGAGGACTGAAGCTTTCTTT
CAWMGQARTEAFF
>NA|TRBD1|TRBV29-1|TRBJ1-2
TGCAGCGTTGAAGATCTTCACAGGGGGGGCTACACCTTC
CSVEDLHRGGYTF
>once|NA|TRBV2|TRBJ2-5
TGTGCCAGCTCCGAAGATAGCCCCATGTGGGAGACCCAGTACTTC
CASSEDSPMWETQYF
>NA|TRBD2|TRBV2|TRBJ2-3
TGTGCCAGCGGGACTAGTCTTATAGATACGCAGTATTTT
CASGTSLIDTQYF
>once|TRBD1|TRBV27|TRBJ1-2
TGTGCCAGCAGTTTAGTTCCAGGGGGCCGTCTGGGCTACACCTTC
CASSLVPGGRLGYTF